The clone carrying this T cell receptor beta chain was counted only a few times. This CDR3 spans 13 amino acids. V was pared by 1 base and J by 6 bases, with 2 bases of the junction left unmatched. Germline CDR1 SGHTA, CDR2 FQGTGA. Measured with immunoSEQ multiplex PCR; TCRdb has only the in-frame clones, and not every one. The repertoire holds about 160,000 clones, with 78% as singletons. The source of the sample is a study of blood T cell repertoires in COVID-19. The V call is TRBV7-3, the J call TRBJ1-2; TRBD1 matches at 7 bases. The sequenced sample consisted of peripheral blood. The source of this sequence is a woman over 75 with acute or convalescent COVID-19. The CDR3 region has the DNA TGTGCCAGCAGCTTAAGCCAGGGGGATGGCTACACCTTC. Residues: CASSLSQGDGYTF.